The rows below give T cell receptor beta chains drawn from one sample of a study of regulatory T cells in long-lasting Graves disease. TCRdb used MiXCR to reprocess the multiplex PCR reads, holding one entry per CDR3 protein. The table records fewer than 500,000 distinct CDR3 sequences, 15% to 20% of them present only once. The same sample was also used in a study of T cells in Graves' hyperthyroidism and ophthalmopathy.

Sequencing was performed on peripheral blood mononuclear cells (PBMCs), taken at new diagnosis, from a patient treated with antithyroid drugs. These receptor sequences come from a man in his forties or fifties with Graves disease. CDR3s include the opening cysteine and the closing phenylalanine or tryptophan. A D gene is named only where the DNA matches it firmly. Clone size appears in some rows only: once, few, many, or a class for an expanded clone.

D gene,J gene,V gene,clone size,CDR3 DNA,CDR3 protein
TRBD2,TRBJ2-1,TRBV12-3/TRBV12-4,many,TGTGCCAGCAGTTTAGCGCCTGTAGCGGGAGGTTCGGAGCAGTTCTTC,CASSLAPVAGGSEQFF
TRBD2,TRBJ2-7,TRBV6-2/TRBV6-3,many,TGTGCCAGCAGTTTAGCGGGACCCCACTACGAGCAGTACTTC,CASSLAGPHYEQYF
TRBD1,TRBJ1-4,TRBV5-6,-,TGTGCCAGCAGCGAACAGGGGGTCGACGAAAAACTGTTTTTT,CASSEQGVDEKLFF
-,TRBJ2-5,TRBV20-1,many,TGCAGTGCGCAGATTGGGGGACAAGAGACCCAGTACTTC,CSAQIGGQETQYF
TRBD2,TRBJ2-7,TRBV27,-,TGTGCCAGCAGTTTATCGTGGCTAGCGGGAGACGAGCAGTACTTC,CASSLSWLAGDEQYF
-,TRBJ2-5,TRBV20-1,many,TGCAGTGCCGATCCCCTGGACCAGTTGGAGACCCAGTACTTC,CSADPLDQLETQYF
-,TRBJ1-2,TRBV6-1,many,TGTGCCAGCAGCTCTGGAACCTACAGCTACACCTTC,CASSSGTYSYTF
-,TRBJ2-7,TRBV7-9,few,TGTGCCAGCAGTTCAGTCCGCGGTTCCTACGAGCAGTACTTC,CASSSVRGSYEQYF
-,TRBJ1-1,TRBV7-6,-,TGTGCCGGCAGCTTAGCCAGCGTGTCGGTGAACACTGAAGCTTTCTTT,CAGSLASVSVNTEAFF
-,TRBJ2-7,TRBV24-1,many,TGTGCCACCAGTTTTGACAGGACTTACGAGCAGTACTTC,CATSFDRTYEQYF
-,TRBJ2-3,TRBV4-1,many,TGCGCCAGCAGCCAGGTTCGGGAGAAGACAGATACGCAGTATTTT,CASSQVREKTDTQYF
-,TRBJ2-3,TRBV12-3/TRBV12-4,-,TGTGCCAGCAGTCCAAGAGGTAGCGGCCTTAGAGATACGCAGTATTTT,CASSPRGSGLRDTQYF
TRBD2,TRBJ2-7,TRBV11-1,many,TGTGCCAGCAGACCTGACATAGCGGGAGAGCAGTACTTC,CASRPDIAGEQYF
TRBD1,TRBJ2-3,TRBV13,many,TGTGCCAGCAGCACGGACAGGACTCCAGATACGCAGTATTTT,CASSTDRTPDTQYF
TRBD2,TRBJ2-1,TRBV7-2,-,TGTGCCAGCAGCGACCGGGGGGGCTCCTACAATGAGCAGTTCTTC,CASSDRGGSYNEQFF
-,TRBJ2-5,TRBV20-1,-,TGCAGTGCTAGCCCGCTTAGGGGGCAAGAGACCCAGTACTTC,CSASPLRGQETQYF
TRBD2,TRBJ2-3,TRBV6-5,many,TGTGCCAGCAGTTACTCGATGACTAGCGGGGCCTACACAGATACGCAGTATTTT,CASSYSMTSGAYTDTQYF
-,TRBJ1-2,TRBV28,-,TGTGCCAGCAGATCTACTGGACGGTGGAGCTATGGCTACACCTTC,CASRSTGRWSYGYTF
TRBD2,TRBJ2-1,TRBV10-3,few,TGTGCCATCAGCGATAGCGGGAGGGCAGGGAATGAGCAGTTCTTC,CAISDSGRAGNEQFF
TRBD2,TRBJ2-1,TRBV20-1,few,TGCAGTGCTATTTCGACTAGCGGAGATTACAATGAGCAGTTCTTC,CSAISTSGDYNEQFF
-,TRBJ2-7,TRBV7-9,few,TGTGCCAGCAGCGAACTTGACCGAGGAGGGGCACGTGCGGGCTACGAGCAGTACTTC,CASSELDRGGARAGYEQYF
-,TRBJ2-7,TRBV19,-,TGTGCCAGTAGTATGCCCTGGGGCGGCGAGCAGTACTTC,CASSMPWGGEQYF
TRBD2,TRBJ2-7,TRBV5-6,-,TGTGCCAGCAGCTTGGGGCTAGCGGGAGGGAAATACGAGCAGCACTTC,CASSLGLAGGKYEQHF
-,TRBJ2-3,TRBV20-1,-,TGCAGTGCACACTATTTAGCGGAAGGAGGTACGCAGTATTTT,CSAHYLAEGGTQYF
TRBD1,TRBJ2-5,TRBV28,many,TGTGCCAGCGGCCGGACAGGGATTTTAGAGACCCAGTACTTC,CASGRTGILETQYF
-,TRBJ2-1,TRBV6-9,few,TGTGCCAGCAGTTCCACCGGTAACCCATACAATGAGCAGTTCTTC,CASSSTGNPYNEQFF
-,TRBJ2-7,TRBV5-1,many,TGCGCCAGCAGCCGGGGGAGTAGCGGAGCCCTCGGGCAGTACTTC,CASSRGSSGALGQYF
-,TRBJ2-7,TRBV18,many,TGTGCCAGCTCGCCGTCAGAGGGGTTCGACGAGCAGTACTTC,CASSPSEGFDEQYF
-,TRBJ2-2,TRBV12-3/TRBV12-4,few,TGTGCCAGCCGGATCAACACCGGGGAGCTGTTTTTT,CASRINTGELFF
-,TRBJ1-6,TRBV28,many,TGTGCCAGCAATAATCCGGCAGGGAGTAATTCACCCCTCCACTTT,CASNNPAGSNSPLHF
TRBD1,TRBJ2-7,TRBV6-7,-,TGTGCCAGCAGGCGGACAGGGAACCACGAGCAGTACTTC,CASRRTGNHEQYF
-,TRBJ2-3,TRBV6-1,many,TGTGCCAGCAGTGAGGGTGGAGGGACGCAGTATTTT,CASSEGGGTQYF
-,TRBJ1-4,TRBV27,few,TGTGCCAGCAGTGGGACCCCGACAGGCCTAATGTTTGGAAAACTGTTTTTT,CASSGTPTGLMFGKLFF
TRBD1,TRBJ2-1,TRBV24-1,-,TGTGCCACCAGTGATGCTGGACAGGAGAGCCTCTACAATGAGCAGTTCTTC,CATSDAGQESLYNEQFF
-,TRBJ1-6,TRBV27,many,TGTGCCAGCAGCGAGGGTAATTCACCCCTCCACTTT,CASSEGNSPLHF
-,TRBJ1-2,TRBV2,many,TGTGCCAGCAGTGCATTTGCGGCAGCCTATGGCTACACCTTC,CASSAFAAAYGYTF
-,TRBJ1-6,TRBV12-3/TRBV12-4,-,TGTGCCAGCAGTTATCTTGACCGGAATTCACCCCTCCACTTT,CASSYLDRNSPLHF
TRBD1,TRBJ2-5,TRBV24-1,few,TGTGCCACCAGTGAACCGGGACAGGGGGCATTAGAGACCCAGTACTTC,CATSEPGQGALETQYF
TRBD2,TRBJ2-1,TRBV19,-,TGTGCCAGTAGTGAGTTAGCGGGGCACTACAATGAGCAGTTCTTC,CASSELAGHYNEQFF
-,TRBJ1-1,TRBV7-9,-,TGTGCCAGCAGCTTAGCCCGCTTTATGAACACTGAAGCTTTCTTT,CASSLARFMNTEAFF
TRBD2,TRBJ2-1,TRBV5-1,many,TGCGCCAGCAGCCGGCTAGCGGGAGGAAAGGCTGAGCAGTTCTTC,CASSRLAGGKAEQFF
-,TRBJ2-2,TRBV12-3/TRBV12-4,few,TGTGCCAGCACCCCTCTGATGGTGGTCAGGGGAACCACCGGGGAGCTGTTTTTT,CASTPLMVVRGTTGELFF
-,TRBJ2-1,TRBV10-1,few,TGCGCCAGCAGTGAGGATCCCAATGAGCAGTTCTTC,CASSEDPNEQFF
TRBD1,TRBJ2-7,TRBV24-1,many,TGTGCCACCAGTGCCCGGGGACAGGGAAGCGAGCAGTACTTC,CATSARGQGSEQYF
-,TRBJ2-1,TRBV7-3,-,TGTGCCGGCAGCTTAGCGTCCAATGAGCAGTTCTTC,CAGSLASNEQFF
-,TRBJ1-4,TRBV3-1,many,TGTGCCAGCAGCCATCTTACCATGGAAAAACTGTTTTTT,CASSHLTMEKLFF